This T cell receptor beta chain was observed in a study of regulatory T cells in long-lasting Graves disease. Study summary: Persistent cases were those of Graves' disease that involved over 5 years of antithyroid drugs with positive TSH receptor antibodies. Study-level points and caveats: Gene preferences differed: TRBV28, TRBJ1-2, TRBJ2-5 in persistent cases. Persistent Graves' cases showed lower TCR diversity than newly diagnosed cases.

Trimming at V came to 5 bases and at J to 1 base, leaving 6 bases not matched to a gene. The CDR3 spans 15 residues. Germline values: CDR1 MDHEN, CDR2 SYDVKM. Library construction for TCR beta used iRepertoire HTBI primers and Arm-PCR of CDR3 regions. Each CDR3 protein gets one entry after TCRdb re-called the multiplex PCR reads with MiXCR. This table has roughly 450,000 distinct CDR3 sequences, 22% appearing once. The table lists this clonotype with many counts. Its antigen is not identified. Indicated time point: persistent/refractory GD, antithyroid drugs over 5 years with positive TRAb. The TCR library used RNA extracted from PBMCs. An approximately 10-milliliter sample of peripheral blood was drawn into EDTA tubes.

The chain carries TRBV28 and TRBJ1-1; 8 nucleotides align to TRBD1. Specimen: peripheral blood mononuclear cells (PBMCs), collected when the disease was refractory, from a patient treated with antithyroid drugs. This TCR was recovered from a female donor with Graves disease. The CDR3 nucleotides are TGTGCCAGCAGTGCTCAGGGGGCAGCGAACACTGAAGCTTTCTTT. This gives the protein CASSAQGAANTEAFF.